This T cell receptor (beta chain) was identified during a study of CD8 T cells in Susac syndrome. An amount of RNA that ranged from roughly 0.5 to 1 ug was reverse transcribed with random hexamers. By means of immunoSEQ multiplex PCR, TCR beta CDR3 spanning 54 Vbeta and 13 Jbeta underwent amplification. Via MiXCR, TCRdb re-called the immunoSEQ multiplex PCR reads, giving one row per CDR3 protein. The sample contains fewer than 100,000 distinct CDR3 sequences, more than 85% of which appear only once. Sequencing targeted TCR beta in blood CD8+ and CD4+ T cells. CDR1 and CDR2 from the germline V gene are MNHEY and SVGEGT. V lost 4 bases and J 0 bases, leaving 13 bases between the germline ends. The CDR3 contains 16 residues.

The TCR was taken from a human donor with multiple sclerosis. The chain recombines TRBV6-2 or TRBV6-3 with TRBJ2-1; D possibly matches TRBD1 or TRBD2 (5 bases each). The sequenced sample was CD8+ T cells from PBMCs. The chain's CDR3 is CASSWVGASSYNEQFF. In DNA, the CDR3 is TGTGCCAGCAGTTGGGTCGGGGCGTCCTCCTACAATGAGCAGTTCTTC.